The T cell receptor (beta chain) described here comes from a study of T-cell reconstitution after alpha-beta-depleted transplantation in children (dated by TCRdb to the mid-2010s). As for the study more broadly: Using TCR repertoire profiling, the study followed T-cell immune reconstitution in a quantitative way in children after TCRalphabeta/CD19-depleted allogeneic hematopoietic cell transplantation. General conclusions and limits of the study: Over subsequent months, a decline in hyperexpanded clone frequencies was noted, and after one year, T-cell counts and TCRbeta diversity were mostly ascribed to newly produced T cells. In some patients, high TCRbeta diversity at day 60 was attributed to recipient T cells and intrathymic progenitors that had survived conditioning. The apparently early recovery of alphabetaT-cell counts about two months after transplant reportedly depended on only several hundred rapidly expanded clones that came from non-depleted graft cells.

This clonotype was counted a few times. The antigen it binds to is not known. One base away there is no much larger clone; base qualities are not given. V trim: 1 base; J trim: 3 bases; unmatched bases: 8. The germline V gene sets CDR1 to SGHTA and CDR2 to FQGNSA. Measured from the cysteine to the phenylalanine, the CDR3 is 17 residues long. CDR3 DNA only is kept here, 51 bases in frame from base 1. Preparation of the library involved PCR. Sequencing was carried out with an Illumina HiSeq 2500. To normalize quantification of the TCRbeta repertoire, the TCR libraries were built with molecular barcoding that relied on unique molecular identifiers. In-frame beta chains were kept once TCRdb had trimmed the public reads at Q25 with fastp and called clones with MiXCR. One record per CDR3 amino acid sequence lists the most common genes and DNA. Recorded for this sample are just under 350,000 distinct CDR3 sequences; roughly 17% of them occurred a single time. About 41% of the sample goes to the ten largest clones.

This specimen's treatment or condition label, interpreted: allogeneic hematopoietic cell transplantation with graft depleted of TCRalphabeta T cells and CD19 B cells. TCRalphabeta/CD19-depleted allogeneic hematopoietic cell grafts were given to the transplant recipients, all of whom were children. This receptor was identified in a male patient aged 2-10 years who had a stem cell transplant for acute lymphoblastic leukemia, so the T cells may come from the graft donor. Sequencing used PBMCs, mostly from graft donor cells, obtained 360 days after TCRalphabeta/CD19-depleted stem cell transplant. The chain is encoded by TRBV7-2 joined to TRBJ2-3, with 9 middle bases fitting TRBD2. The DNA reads TGTGCCAGCAGCTTAGTAGGGGCGGGAGGGGAGACAGATACGCAGTATTTT. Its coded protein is CASSLVGAGGETDTQYF. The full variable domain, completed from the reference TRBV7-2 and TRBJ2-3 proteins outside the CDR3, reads GAGVSQSPSNKVTEKGKDVELRCDPISGHTALYWYRQSLGQGLEFLIYFQGNSAPDKSGLPSDRFSAERTGGSVSTLTIQRTQQEDSAVYLCASSLVGAGGETDTQYFGPGTRLTVL.